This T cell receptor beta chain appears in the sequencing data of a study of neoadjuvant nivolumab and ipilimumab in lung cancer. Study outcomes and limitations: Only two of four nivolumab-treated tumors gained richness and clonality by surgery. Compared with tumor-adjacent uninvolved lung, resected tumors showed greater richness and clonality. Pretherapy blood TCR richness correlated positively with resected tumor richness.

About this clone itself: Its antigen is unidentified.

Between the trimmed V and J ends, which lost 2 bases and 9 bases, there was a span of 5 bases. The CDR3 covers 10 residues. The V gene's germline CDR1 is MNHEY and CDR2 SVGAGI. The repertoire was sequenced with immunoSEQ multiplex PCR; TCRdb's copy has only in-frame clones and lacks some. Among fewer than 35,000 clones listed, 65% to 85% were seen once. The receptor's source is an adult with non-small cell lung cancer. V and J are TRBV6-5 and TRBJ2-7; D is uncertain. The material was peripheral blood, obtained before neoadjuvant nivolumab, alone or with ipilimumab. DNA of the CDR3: TGTGCCAGCAGTTACACGGGGCAGTACTTC. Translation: CASSYTGQYF.